Each of the 31 T cell receptor beta chains below was sequenced from the same sample in a study of Graves' ophthalmopathy and Graves' hyperthyroidism. The TCR beta CDR3 regions underwent amplification from RNA transcripts. In the first round, RT-PCR was carried out with HTBI primers, and a multiplex PCR formed the second round. Via MiXCR, TCRdb re-called the multiplex PCR reads, giving one row per CDR3 protein. Found here are about 210,000 distinct CDR3 sequences, less than 30% of them singletons; the top ten hold approximately 9%. Input material: peripheral blood. Receptor source: a man in his fifties with Graves' ophthalmopathy.

This clonotype was counted a single time. V usage is TRBV6-1 and J usage is TRBJ1-5, with D perhaps matching TRBD1 (5 bases). There are 14 residues in the CDR3. Germline CDR1 reads MNHNS; CDR2 reads SASEGT. V shed 8 bases and J shed 2 bases, with 13 bases lying between them. In nucleotides, the CDR3 is TGTGCCAGCTACCTTGGGACGGGCAATCAGCCCCAGCATTTT. Its protein is CASYLGTGNQPQHF.

The table lists this clonotype with many counts. This rearrangement joins TRBV6-2 or TRBV6-3 to TRBJ2-7; no clear D gene. Germline V lookup: CDR1 MNHEY, CDR2 SVGEGT. Trimming removed 9 bases at V and 2 bases at J, with 20 bases between. The CDR3 has 15 residues. The DNA of the CDR3 is TGTGCCAGTAGTGGGTCGACAAGGTCCACCTACGAGCAGTACTTC. This encodes CASSGSTRSTYEQYF.

This clonotype has a count of ten or more. This chain joins TRBV10-2 and TRBJ1-5, with D possibly TRBD1 on 5 matching bases. Trimming took off 6 bases at V and 8 bases at J, with 17 bases between the two ends. Germline V gives CDR1 WSHSY, CDR2 SAAADI. This CDR3 has 14 residues. CDR3 in amino acids: CASSAGLWGKPQHF. The CDR3 nucleotides are TGCGCCAGCAGCGCGGGACTGTGGGGAAAGCCCCAGCATTTT.

The table lists this clonotype with many counts. CDR3 DNA: TGCAGCGTTGGACAGGGGACAAGCAATCAGCCCCAGCATTTT. It specifies CSVGQGTSNQPQHF. The gene calls are TRBV29-1 and TRBJ1-5; TRBD1 matches 8 bases. This CDR3 has 14 residues. The V and J ends lost 4 bases and 1 base, in that order; junction bases with no gene match: 3. Germline lookup yields CDR1 SQVTM and CDR2 ANQGSEA.

This clonotype was picked up many times. The V and J genes are TRBV12-3 or TRBV12-4 and TRBJ2-7; 8 nucleotides match TRBD1. This CDR3 is built from 15 residues. V shed 6 bases and J 0 bases; nucleotides not matched to a gene: 7. The CDR3, as DNA: TGTGCCAGCAGCTGGACAGGGCCGAGCTCCTACGAGCAGTACTTC. Translation: CASSWTGPSSYEQYF.

The J gene is TRBJ1-1, the V gene TRBV29-1, with 9 positions matching TRBD1. Germline V lookup: CDR1 SQVTM, CDR2 ANQGSEA. This CDR3 is 16 amino acids long. V lost 1 base, J lost 3 bases, and 9 bases stayed unmatched. This chain's CDR3 is CSVEGASDRGYTEAFF. The CDR3 DNA reads TGCAGCGTTGAAGGAGCCTCAGACAGGGGGTACACTGAAGCTTTCTTT.

This clonotype was seen many times. CDR3 amino acids: CAWSARTGGTEAFF. The DNA for the CDR3 is TGTGCCTGGAGTGCCCGGACAGGGGGTACTGAAGCTTTCTTT. This chain uses TRBV30 with TRBJ1-1; 10 bases fit TRBD1. Germline assignment: CDR1 GTSNPN and CDR2 SVGIG (reference sequence). V was clipped by 1 base and J by 5 bases; unmatched bases: 4. CDR3 size: 14 residues.

The J gene is TRBJ2-2, the V gene TRBV12-3 or TRBV12-4; D is ambiguous. With 5 bases removed from V and 1 base from J, the gap between germline ends came to 11 bases. The CDR3 covers 15 residues. CDR3 sequence reads: CASSPLTVNTGELFF. CDR3 sequence (DNA): TGTGCCAGCAGTCCTCTCACGGTGAACACCGGGGAGCTGTTTTTT.

This clonotype was observed at least ten times. This chain connects TRBV12-3 or TRBV12-4 to TRBJ2-7, with D uncertain. Trimming left V 0 bases short and J 6 bases short, with 12 bases between. The CDR3 length is 14 residues. CDR3 in DNA: TGTGCCAGCAGTTTAGCGGACGCGTCCCTCGAGCAGTACTTC. Amino acids: CASSLADASLEQYF.

Ten or more counts support this clonotype. The V call is TRBV5-1, the J call TRBJ1-5; no firm D call. CDR3 length: 13 amino acids. The V gene's germline CDR1 is SGHRS and CDR2 YFSETQ. Between the trimmed V and J ends, which lost 5 bases and 9 bases, there was a span of 15 bases. The CDR3 DNA reads as TGCGCCAGCAGGCCCAGCGACCAAGGGCCCCAGCATTTT. Its translation: CASRPSDQGPQHF.

In this sample, this clonotype turned up many times. The chain links TRBV7-2 to TRBJ1-6; a possible D gene is TRBD1 (5 bases). The CDR3 is 16 amino acids. With 1 base removed from V and 7 bases from J, the gap between germline ends came to 14 bases. Germline V gene data show CDR1 as SGHTA and CDR2 as FQGNSA. The CDR3 DNA is TGTGCCAGCAGCTTAGTGGGGGGTCCAACCAATTCACCCCTCCACTTT. Its protein is CASSLVGGPTNSPLHF.

This clonotype occurred many times. The chain couples TRBV19 to TRBJ1-2; 7 bases agree with TRBD1. The V gene end was trimmed by 7 bases and the J gene end by 4 bases; junction bases not matched to a gene: 12. CDR3 length: 15 residues. Germline CDR1 is LNHDA and CDR2 is SQIVND (reference sequence). The CDR3 spells CASTQIGDRVYGYTF. The CDR3, as DNA: TGTGCCAGTACTCAAATAGGGGACAGAGTCTATGGCTACACCTTC.

The CDR3 reads CASLTQGSAYEQYF. The CDR3 bases are TGTGCCAGCCTTACTCAGGGATCGGCCTACGAGCAGTACTTC. The rearrangement links TRBV28 to TRBJ2-7; D possibly corresponds to TRBD1 (5 bases). This CDR3 region has 14 residues. Germline loops: CDR1 MDHEN, CDR2 SYDVKM. V lost 8 bases and J lost 2, with 16 bases in between.

This clonotype was seen many times. The chain links TRBV6-2 or TRBV6-3 to TRBJ1-6; D ambiguous. V shed 2 bases and J shed 7 bases, with 12 bases lying between them. The CDR3 runs to 15 residues. Germline CDR1 is MNHEY and CDR2 is SVGEGT. DNA of the CDR3: TGTGCCAGCAGTTACGGCCCGGCAGCCAATTCACCCCTCCACTTT. Amino acid sequence: CASSYGPAANSPLHF.

This clonotype appeared many times. The genes are TRBV5-1 and TRBJ2-7, with D perhaps TRBD2 (6 bases). This CDR3 is built from 16 residues. The germline V gene encodes CDR1 SGHRS and CDR2 YFSETQ. V was pared by 0 bases and J by 3 bases, with 16 bases between. CDR3 sequence reads: CASSLGGGVVDYEQYF. DNA for the CDR3: TGCGCCAGCAGCTTGGGGGGCGGGGTCGTCGACTACGAGCAGTACTTC. Based on the CDR3 plus reference TRBV5-1 and TRBJ2-7, the full variable domain is KAGVTQTPRYLIKTRGQQVTLSCSPISGHRSVSWYQQTPGQGLQFLFEYFSETQRNKGNFPGRFSGRQFSNSRSEMNVSTLELGDSALYLCASSLGGGVVDYEQYFGPGTRLTVT.

The chain carries TRBV28 and TRBJ2-7, with D possibly TRBD1 on 6 matching bases. Trimming shortened V by 4 bases and J by 2 bases, and 12 bases separated the two germline ends. Looked up from germline, CDR1 is MDHEN and CDR2 is SYDVKM. This CDR3 has 14 residues. CDR3 protein: CASSYRDRTYEQYF. CDR3 DNA: TGTGCCAGCAGTTACCGCGACAGGACCTACGAGCAGTACTTC.

This clonotype was detected many times. This chain connects TRBV12-3 or TRBV12-4 to TRBJ1-1; TRBD1 is a possible D gene (6 bases). The CDR3 is made up of 14 amino acids. V was pared by 3 bases and J by 0 bases, with 8 bases between. CDR3 protein: CASSLGAMNTEAFF. DNA for the CDR3: TGTGCCAGCAGTTTGGGGGCAATGAACACTGAAGCTTTCTTT.

This clonotype was found many times. This rearrangement joins TRBV7-9 to TRBJ1-2; no definite D call. CDR1 and CDR2 from the germline V gene are SEHNR and FQNEAQ (reference sequence). CDR3 size: 15 residues. The ends were cut back, 0 bases at V and 5 bases at J, with 13 bases in the middle. CDR3 nucleotide sequence: TGTGCCAGCAGCTTAGCGAATCCGGTGGAGTATGGCTACACCTTC. This sequence encodes CASSLANPVEYGYTF.

The rearrangement joins TRBV6-5 to TRBJ1-2; no clear D gene. This CDR3 is built from 13 residues. V was pared by 8 bases and J by 6 bases, with 16 bases between. Germline values: CDR1 MNHEY, CDR2 SVGAGI. The CDR3 sequence: CASCFRESNGYTF. The CDR3 DNA follows: TGTGCCAGCTGTTTTCGGGAATCGAATGGCTACACCTTC.

This clonotype was observed many times. The genes are TRBV7-2 and TRBJ2-7, with D perhaps being TRBD1 or TRBD2 (5 bases each). Germline V gives CDR1 SGHTA, CDR2 FQGNSA. V lost 1 base and J 2 bases, leaving 9 bases between the germline ends. CDR3 size: 14 residues. As DNA, the CDR3 is TGTGCCAGCAGCTTAGGGGACGGGCCCTACGAGCAGTACTTC. It yields the protein CASSLGDGPYEQYF.

This clonotype was observed at least ten times. The chain has TRBV20-1 and TRBJ2-7; 12 positions match TRBD2. Germline V gene lookup returns CDR1 DFQATT and CDR2 SNEGSKA (reference sequence). The CDR3 runs to 14 residues. V trimming: 0 bases; J trimming: 6 bases; junction bases outside the gene matches: 3. The CDR3 loop is CSARDPSGRGEQYF. CDR3 nucleotide sequence: TGCAGTGCTAGAGATCCTAGCGGGAGGGGCGAGCAGTACTTC.

This clonotype appeared many times. The genes are TRBV2 and TRBJ1-5; no definite D call. The CDR3 runs to 16 residues. Germline-derived CDR1 and CDR2 are SNHLY and FYNNEI. The V end was cut by 2 bases, the J end by 2 bases, with 13 bases between. In DNA, the CDR3 is TGTGCCAGCAGTGAAAGAGGCCTTAGAGGCAATCAGCCCCAGCATTTT. Protein: CASSERGLRGNQPQHF.

This clonotype has just one count. The chain carries TRBV30 and TRBJ1-1; no reliable D call. This CDR3 spans 11 amino acids. V was cut by 5 bases and J by 7 bases, with 11 bases left in between. Per germline, CDR1 GTSNPN and CDR2 SVGIG (reference sequence). The CDR3 is CAWGDANEAFF. CDR3 sequence (DNA): TGTGCCTGGGGAGATGCTAATGAAGCTTTCTTT.

This clonotype was counted ten times or more. The chain recombines TRBV28 with TRBJ1-1; tentative D call: TRBD1 (5 bases). Germline CDR1 MDHEN, CDR2 SYDVKM. There are 15 residues in the CDR3. With 4 bases removed from V and 1 base from J, the gap between germline ends came to 13 bases. Here the CDR3 DNA reads TGTGCCAGCAGTTCTCCGGGGGGTCAGAACACTGAAGCTTTCTTT. It specifies CASSSPGGQNTEAFF.

There are many counts of this clonotype. This rearrangement joins TRBV19 to TRBJ1-5; D might be TRBD1 (5 bases). V was trimmed by 4 bases and J by 5 bases, leaving 21 bases between them. The CDR3 contains 17 residues. Germline loops: CDR1 LNHDA, CDR2 SQIVND (reference sequence). The CDR3 loop is CASSTFHVTGADQPQHF. In nucleotides, the CDR3 is TGTGCCAGTAGTACATTCCATGTCACCGGGGCGGATCAGCCCCAGCATTTT.

This clonotype was observed at least ten times. This chain uses TRBV27 with TRBJ2-7; D is possibly TRBD2 (7 bases). Trimming removed 5 bases at V and 0 bases at J, with 14 bases between. CDR1 is MNHEY, CDR2 SMNVEV, per germline (reference sequence). The CDR3 consists of 15 residues. The CDR3 region is CASSPRGASSYEQYF. CDR3 nucleotide sequence: TGTGCCAGCAGTCCCCGGGGGGCCAGCTCCTACGAGCAGTACTTC.

This clonotype was detected ten times or more. The chain combines TRBV2 with TRBJ1-6, with TRBD1 as a possible D gene (5 bases). Per the germline V gene, CDR1 is SNHLY and CDR2 is FYNNEI. V shed 6 bases and J shed 7 bases, with 10 bases lying between them. The CDR3 sequence is 13 residues long. The CDR3 DNA sequence: TGTGCCAGCAGGGCAGGGTTGAATTCACCCCTCCACTTT. It specifies CASRAGLNSPLHF.

This clonotype was recorded many times. The chain employs TRBV27 and TRBJ2-7; 13 nucleotides match TRBD2. The CDR3 runs to 16 residues. From germline, CDR1 is MNHEY and CDR2 SMNVEV (reference sequence). After removal of 7 bases from V and 1 base from J, the junction contained 7 bases not matched to a gene. DNA of the CDR3: TGTGCCAGCACCCCCTTGGGACTAGCGGGGTCCTACGAGCAGTACTTC. Its translation is CASTPLGLAGSYEQYF.

This clonotype was counted only a few times. This rearrangement joins TRBV20-1 to TRBJ2-5; the match to TRBD2 covers 11 bases. The V gene's germline CDR1 is DFQATT and CDR2 SNEGSKA (reference sequence). Trimming cost V 4 bases and J 1 base; bases outside gene matches: 2. The CDR3 spans 14 residues. For the CDR3, the DNA is TGCAGTGCTAACGGACTAGCGGGCCAAGAGACCCAGTACTTC. Its protein product is CSANGLAGQETQYF.

The chain is built from TRBV5-3 and TRBJ1-1; a weak D match, TRBD1 (6 bases). TRBV5-3 belongs to the ORF category, with a function that is uncertain. The CDR3 totals 13 residues. The germline V and J ends were trimmed by 8 bases and 6 bases, with 17 bases remaining between them. The CDR3 is CASSAQGRAEAFF. In DNA form, the CDR3 reads TGTGCCAGCAGCGCACAGGGTCGAGCTGAAGCTTTCTTT.

This clonotype was counted ten times or more. The rearrangement joins TRBV6-2 or TRBV6-3 to TRBJ2-7; 9 bases are shared with TRBD2. V shed 6 bases and J 7 bases; nucleotides not matched to a gene: 7. There are 13 residues in the CDR3. CDR1 is MNHEY and CDR2 is SVGEGT in the germline V gene. Here the CDR3 DNA reads TGTGCCAGCAGACCCCCGGCGGGAGGGGAGCAGTACTTC. Its translation: CASRPPAGGEQYF.